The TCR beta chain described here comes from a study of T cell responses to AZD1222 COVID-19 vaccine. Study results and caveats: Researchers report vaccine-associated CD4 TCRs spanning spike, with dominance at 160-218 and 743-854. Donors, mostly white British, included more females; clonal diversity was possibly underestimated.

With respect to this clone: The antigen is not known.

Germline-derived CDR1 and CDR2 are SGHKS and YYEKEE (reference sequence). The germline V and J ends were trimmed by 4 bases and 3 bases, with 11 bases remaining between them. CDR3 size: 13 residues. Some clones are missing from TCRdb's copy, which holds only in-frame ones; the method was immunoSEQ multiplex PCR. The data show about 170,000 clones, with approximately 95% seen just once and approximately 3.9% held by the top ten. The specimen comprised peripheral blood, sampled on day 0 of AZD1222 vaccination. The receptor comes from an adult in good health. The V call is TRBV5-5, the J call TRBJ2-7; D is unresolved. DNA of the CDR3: TGTGCCAGCAGCCTGTCCGACGGCTACGAGCAGTACTTC. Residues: CASSLSDGYEQYF.